These T cell receptor beta chains were read from a single sample in a study of CD4 T cells in relation to SARS-CoV-2 and coronaviruses. Measured with immunoSEQ multiplex PCR; TCRdb has only the in-frame clones, and not every one. Of some 29,000 clones listed, 60% to 85% are singletons. These receptors are not linked to any known antigen. Sequencing used CD4+ T cells from PBMCs, cultured in vitro. Receptor source: a human donor in good health. The CDR3 runs from the conserved cysteine through the conserved F or W. A D gene is named only where the DNA matches it firmly. Clone sizes are given selectively: once, few, many, or a class where the clone is expanded.

size,D,V,length,J,DNA,CDR3
.,.,TRBV21-1,14,TRBJ2-5,TGTGCCAGCGGCGTCGAGGGCGTCCAAGAGACCCAGTACTTC,CASGVEGVQETQYF
once,.,TRBV5-6,14,TRBJ2-7,TGTGCCAGCAGCGGGAGCGGAATGGTCTCCGAGCAGTACTTC,CASSGSGMVSEQYF
.,.,TRBV27,15,TRBJ1-1,TGTGCCAGCAGTTTATCGCCGCAGGGGAACACTGAAGCTTTCTTT,CASSLSPQGNTEAFF
.,.,TRBV6-5,16,TRBJ2-3,TGTGCCAGCAGTTACTCGAGTGGCGGAAGCACAGATACGCAGTATTTT,CASSYSSGGSTDTQYF
.,TRBD2,TRBV7-9,14,TRBJ2-3,TGTGCCAGCAGCCGTAGCGGGAGGACAGATACGCAGTATTTT,CASSRSGRTDTQYF
few,.,TRBV29-1,11,TRBJ1-1,TGCAGCGCAGGGGAAAACACTGAAGCTTTCTTT,CSAGENTEAFF
.,TRBD2,TRBV6-5,15,TRBJ2-1,TGTGCCAGCAGCTTAAGCGGGGTTTCGTACAATGAGCAGTTCTTC,CASSLSGVSYNEQFF
once,.,TRBV19,12,TRBJ2-7,TGTGCCAGTAGTATACCTAGGGGGGAGCAGTACTTC,CASSIPRGEQYF
.,TRBD2,TRBV6-2/TRBV6-3,16,TRBJ2-3,TGTGCCAGCAGTTACCCTAGCGGGGGTTCTCGAAATACGCAGTATTTT,CASSYPSGGSRNTQYF
large,TRBD2,TRBV10-3,14,TRBJ2-2,TGTGCCAGCGGGGGGGGAGCGAACACCGGGGAGCTGTTTTTT,CASGGGANTGELFF
few,.,TRBV5-1,14,TRBJ1-1,TGCGCCAGCAGCTTGGGACAGAGGAACACTGAAGCTTTCTTT,CASSLGQRNTEAFF
.,.,TRBV5-1,12,TRBJ1-3,TGCGCCAGCAGCTTCCCCGGAAACACCATATATTTT,CASSFPGNTIYF
few,.,TRBV7-9,14,TRBJ1-5,TGTGCCAGCAGCCCCGGACAGCCCAATCAGCCCCAGCATTTT,CASSPGQPNQPQHF
.,.,TRBV12-3/TRBV12-4,11,TRBJ2-3,TGTGCCAGCAAGGGGACAGATACGCAGTATTTT,CASKGTDTQYF
.,TRBD1,TRBV11-2,16,TRBJ2-7,TGTGCCAGCACCAAAAGTTACGGGACAGGGGGCTACGAGCAGTACTTC,CASTKSYGTGGYEQYF
.,TRBD1,TRBV5-6,15,TRBJ2-5,TGTGCCAGCAGCTGGGGGACAGGATCCCAAGAGACCCAGTACTTC,CASSWGTGSQETQYF
.,.,TRBV18,13,TRBJ2-2,TGTGCCAGCTCACCGGGGTCTACCGGGGAGCTGTTTTTT,CASSPGSTGELFF
few,.,TRBV7-8,15,TRBJ2-1,TGTGCCAGCAGCCAACAGTCACACTCCTACAATGAGCAGTTCTTC,CASSQQSHSYNEQFF
.,TRBD1,TRBV28,14,TRBJ2-7,TGTGCCAGCAGACCTCCAGGGGGATCCTACGAGCAGTACTTC,CASRPPGGSYEQYF
.,.,TRBV5-1,15,TRBJ1-1,TGCGCCAGCAGCTTGGTTCGGCCTGGGGACACTGAAGCTTTCTTT,CASSLVRPGDTEAFF
.,.,TRBV5-4,15,TRBJ2-1,TGTGCCAGCAGCTTGCGGGAACTAGCCGCCAAGAAGCAGTTCTTC,CASSLRELAAKKQFF
.,.,TRBV19,14,TRBJ1-3,TGTGCCAGTAGTCTGGCCTTCTCTGGAAACACCATATATTTT,CASSLAFSGNTIYF
.,TRBD1,TRBV5-6,16,TRBJ1-2,TGTGCCAGCAGCTTGTACGGACAGGGGGCGGACTATGGCTACACCTTC,CASSLYGQGADYGYTF
.,.,TRBV6-4,11,TRBJ2-5,TGTGCCACCGAGGGAGGAGGGACCCAGTACTTC,CATEGGGTQYF
.,.,TRBV6-2/TRBV6-3,14,TRBJ1-5,TGTGCCAGCAGTTACTGGGGGGGCGGTCAGCCCCAGCATTTT,CASSYWGGGQPQHF
.,.,TRBV5-6,17,TRBJ2-2,TGTGCCAGCAGCTCGGTCGGAGTAGAAGGGAACACCGGGGAGCTGTTTTTT,CASSSVGVEGNTGELFF
.,.,TRBV5-6,17,TRBJ2-4,TGTGCCAGCAGCTTGGAGGGGTCGTGGGGCCCGGAGGACATTCAGTACTTC,CASSLEGSWGPEDIQYF
.,TRBD1,TRBV29-1,12,TRBJ1-1,TGCAGCGTGGGACAGGGGAACACTGAAGCTTTCTTT,CSVGQGNTEAFF
.,TRBD1,TRBV29-1,14,TRBJ1-4,TGCAGCGTTGCGGTCGGACAGGCGGAGGGAAAACTGTTTTTT,CSVAVGQAEGKLFF
once,TRBD1,TRBV7-2,15,TRBJ1-5,TGTGCCAGCAGCCCACCAGGGGGCGAGTTTCAGCCCCAGCATTTT,CASSPPGGEFQPQHF
.,TRBD2,TRBV10-3,15,TRBJ2-1,TGTGCCATCAGTGTCAGCGGGAGTAACTACAATGAGCAGTTCTTC,CAISVSGSNYNEQFF
.,TRBD2,TRBV5-5,13,TRBJ2-7,TGTGCCAGCAGTTCTCGGGGGGGGGACGAGCAGTACTTC,CASSSRGGDEQYF
.,TRBD1,TRBV19,16,TRBJ1-5,TGTGCCAGTAGTAGGCCCCAGGGGGTCGCTGGTCAGCCCCAGCATTTT,CASSRPQGVAGQPQHF
.,.,TRBV4-2,14,TRBJ1-1,TGTGCCAGCAGCCAAGTCTTCAGAAACACTGAAGCTTTCTTT,CASSQVFRNTEAFF
.,.,TRBV5-1,15,TRBJ1-5,TGCGCCAGCAGCTTGGCGCCGGATAGCAATCAGCCCCAGCATTTT,CASSLAPDSNQPQHF
.,.,TRBV7-2,13,TRBJ2-5,TGTGCCAGCAGCTTGTTTAGACAAGAGACCCAGTACTTC,CASSLFRQETQYF
.,TRBD1,TRBV30,13,TRBJ1-1,TGTGCCTGGACGGAGGGGGCGAGAACTGAAGCTTTCTTT,CAWTEGARTEAFF
.,.,TRBV3-1/TRBV3-2,15,TRBJ2-7,TGTGCCAGCAGCCAAGTTTTGGGCAGGACCTACGAGCAGTACTTC,CASSQVLGRTYEQYF
few,.,TRBV23-1,14,TRBJ1-2,TGCGCCAGCAGTCGGCGTGATGCTAACTATGGCTACACCTTC,CASSRRDANYGYTF
.,.,TRBV30,15,TRBJ1-6,TGTGCCTGGAGTGTAATTGGCGCCATCAATTCACCCCTCCACTTT,CAWSVIGAINSPLHF
few,TRBD1,TRBV5-1,14,TRBJ2-2,TGCGCCAGCAGCCCGACAGGGGCCACCGGGGAGCTGTTTTTT,CASSPTGATGELFF
once,.,TRBV7-2,13,TRBJ2-3,TGTGCCAGCAGCTGGCGGGCTAGCGATACGCAGTATTTT,CASSWRASDTQYF
.,TRBD2,TRBV3-1/TRBV3-2,17,TRBJ2-7,TGTGCCAGCAGCCAAGATCGCGCTAGCGGGCTTTCCTACGAGCAGTACTTC,CASSQDRASGLSYEQYF
.,TRBD2,TRBV6-5,12,TRBJ2-7,TGTGCCATCGGACTAGGCCCCTACGAGCAGTACTTC,CAIGLGPYEQYF